This TCR beta chain was captured in a study of T cell clonality in common variable immunodeficiency. Germline V gives CDR1 MNHEY, CDR2 SVGEGT. V lost 4 bases, J lost 4 bases, and 8 bases stayed unmatched. This CDR3 comprises 15 residues. CVID subjects were 15 female and some 27 male, aged roughly 9 to 70. Overall study results and limits: Common variable immunodeficiency TCR beta sequences reportedly had fewer deletions and N-nucleotide insertions.

This clone appeared many times. The antigen is not known. The sequence runs out 3 residues before the end of the CDR3; the remainder is reconstructed from the germline J gene. Assay: immunoSEQ multiplex PCR; the TCRdb copy retains only in-frame clones and omits some. The sample lists some 42,000 clones, none appearing once, the ten largest making up roughly 6%. The TCR comes from a human donor with common variable immunodeficiency. The chain employs TRBV6-2 or TRBV6-3 and TRBJ2-5, with TRBD2 matching over 8 bases. Material for sequencing was peripheral blood mononuclear cells. Partial CDR3 DNA: TGTGCCAGCAGTTCGGGGGGGGGCGTTGGAGAGACC. Its translation: CASSSGGGVGET. In full, the CDR3 is CASSSGGGVGETQYF.